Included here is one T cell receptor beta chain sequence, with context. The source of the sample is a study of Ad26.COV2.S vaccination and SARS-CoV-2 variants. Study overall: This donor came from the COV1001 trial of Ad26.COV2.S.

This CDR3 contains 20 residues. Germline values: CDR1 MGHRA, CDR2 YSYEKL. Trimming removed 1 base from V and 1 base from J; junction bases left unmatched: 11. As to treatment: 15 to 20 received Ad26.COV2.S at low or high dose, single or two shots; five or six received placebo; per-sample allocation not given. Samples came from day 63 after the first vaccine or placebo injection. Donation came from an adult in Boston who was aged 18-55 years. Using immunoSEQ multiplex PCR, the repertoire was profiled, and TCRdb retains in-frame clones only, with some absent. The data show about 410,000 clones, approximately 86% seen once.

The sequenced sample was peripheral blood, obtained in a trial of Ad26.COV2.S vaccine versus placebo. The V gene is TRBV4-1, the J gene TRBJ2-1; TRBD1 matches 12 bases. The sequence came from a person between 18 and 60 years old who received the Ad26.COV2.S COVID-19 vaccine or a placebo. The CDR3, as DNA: TGCGCCAGCAGCCAAGGGGCCGGGACAGGGGGCTATGGGTCCTACAATGAGCAGTTCTTC. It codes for CASSQGAGTGGYGSYNEQFF.